This T cell receptor (beta chain) is drawn from a study of T-cell reconstitution after alpha-beta-depleted transplantation in children. This sample's TCRbeta library carried unique molecular identifier barcodes. TCRdb reprocessed the PCR reads with MiXCR, giving one entry per CDR3 protein. The sample holds about 360,000 distinct CDR3 sequences; 13% are singletons and the top ten take 3.5% to 4.5%. This clonotype was seen many times. The ends were cut back, 5 bases at V and 7 bases at J, with 8 bases in the middle. This CDR3 spans 11 amino acids. Germline-derived CDR1 and CDR2 are SEHNR and FQNEAQ (reference sequence).

This receptor was obtained from a human donor who donated a stem cell graft to a child with Fanconi anemia. The sample was PBMCs, taken from the stem cell graft. V is TRBV7-9 and J is TRBJ1-1; D perhaps matches TRBD1 (6 bases). The CDR3 DNA is TGTGCCAGCAGCCCGGACAGTGAAGCTTTCTTT. Its protein is CASSPDSEAFF.